This TCR beta chain was captured in a study of CD8 T cells in Susac syndrome. RNA totalling about 0.45 to 1 ug underwent reverse transcription with random hexamers. A single record per CDR3 protein comes from TCRdb applying MiXCR to the immunoSEQ multiplex PCR reads. The top ten clones hold around 0.25% of a sample with approximately 130,000 distinct CDR3 sequences, more than 75% of them seen once. Note on this clonotype: Its antigen is unknown.

V trimming: 0 bases; J trimming: 3 bases; junction bases outside the gene matches: 7. The CDR3 consists of 16 residues. From germline, CDR1 is SNHLY and CDR2 FYNNEI. Overall study results and limits: An acknowledgment was made by the study that its TCR sequencing and HLA analysis involved relatively few individuals.

The multiple sclerosis controls were treatment-naive patients affected by stable or active relapsing-remitting disease. Input material: CD8+ T cells from PBMCs. The source of this sequence is a human donor with multiple sclerosis. The rearrangement uses TRBV2 and TRBJ2-5; TRBD2 agrees at 7 bases. Written as DNA, the CDR3 is TGTGCCAGCAGTGAAGCAGGCGGGAGCTGGAAAGAGACCCAGTACTTC. Translating gives CASSEAGGSWKETQYF.